Sequencing of this TCR beta chain was carried out in a study of memory B cells and T cells in multiple sclerosis listed by TCRdb under 2018. Background for the entire study: The study compared TCR beta repertoires of autoproliferating peripheral T cells with brain lesion-infiltrating T cells in multiple sclerosis patients. A couple of multiple sclerosis patients were included in the TCR sequencing because brain lesions obtained at autopsy or brain-infiltrating cells obtained from biopsy were available for them.

The paper's findings and limits, for the study overall: Because clone-set sizes varied across compartments, the counts of shared clonotypes were affected, making normalization necessary.

Genomic DNA was extracted, and the immunoSEQ Platform was used to amplify TCRbeta CDR3 regions from that DNA. The immunoSEQ assay used multiplex PCR together with high-throughput sequencing and a bioinformatics pipeline from the vendor. The original pipeline was this. Non-productive sequences and CDR3s shorter than 4 amino acids were removed, and clonotype frequencies were recalculated per sample. In immunoSEQ Analyzer 2.0, shared clonotypes were identified as identical CDR3 amino acid, V gene and J gene sequences. To normalize repertoire overlap, the number of shared clonotypes was divided by the product of the two clone-set sizes and multiplied by 1000 to give arbitrary units. TCRdb provides this immuneACCESS table in a form limited to in-frame rearrangements. Some clones are lacking; in checked studies, under half of them reflect an unresolved V gene, and why the rest are absent is not known. Clone size and the V and J calls come from that table; the DNA yielded D and trimming. The table for this sample lists roughly 45,000 clones; around 80% of them were counted only once. Of the sample, 0.9% to 1.3% is held by the ten largest clones.

Remarks on this clone: Its antigen is unknown. No base quality values were provided; no much bigger clone lies one nucleotide off.

V is cut back by 1 base and J by 7 bases, with 11 bases in the junction unmatched. Per the germline V gene, MGHRA is the CDR1 and YSYEKL is the CDR2. Spanning cysteine to phenylalanine, the CDR3 consists of 16 amino acids. Of all the DNA, just the CDR3 is kept, 48 bases in frame from base 1. Autoproliferating (CFSEdim) and non-proliferating (CFSEhi) T cell fractions were sequenced separately after stimulus-free culture of CFSE-labeled PBMCs. A total of 5x10^7 CFSE-labeled PBMCs were cultured for six to seven days without stimulus, and replicate wells were then pooled. PBMCs were labeled with 0.5 uM CFSE and cultured in serum-free AIM-V medium without exogenous stimuli. PBMCs were isolated by Ficoll density gradient centrifugation and were cryopreserved before use. Live 7-AAD-negative cells were sorted on a FACSAria III, washed with PBS, and frozen at -80 degrees C as dry pellets.

The sample taken for sequencing was PBMCs from blood kept in culture. The chain is assembled from TRBV4-1 and TRBJ1-2, and TRBD1 aligns with 8 junction nucleotides. The sequence was obtained from a human donor with multiple sclerosis. Here is the DNA: TGCGCCAGCAGCCAAGGGCAGGGGGCTTTCGCTAGTGGCTACACCTTC. Its translation is CASSQGQGAFASGYTF.